The next 20 T cell receptor beta chains were all read from a single sample in a study of control samples from healthy donors and cancer patients. Assay: immunoSEQ multiplex PCR; the TCRdb copy retains only in-frame clones and omits some. The table has about 110,000 clones, roughly 90% seen once. The sequencing input was blood. The receptors originated from a woman between 45 and 60 years old in good health.

This chain links TRBV4-1 with TRBJ1-2, with TRBD1 as a possible D gene (5 bases). Per germline, CDR1 MGHRA and CDR2 YSYEKL. Trimming took 4 bases from V and 8 from J, leaving 17 bases between them. CDR3 length: 14 residues. Here the CDR3 DNA reads TGCGCCAGCAGCCCTGTCCCCAGGGATGAAGGCTACACCTTC. Translation: CASSPVPRDEGYTF.

V and J are TRBV5-1 and TRBJ1-2; unclear D gene. The CDR3 has 14 amino acids. Between the trimmed V and J ends, which lost 4 bases and 7 bases, there was a span of 17 bases. Germline V lookup: CDR1 SGHRS, CDR2 YFSETQ. CDR3 sequence (DNA): TGCGCCAGCAGCCCGGGAACAGCTAGAGGTGGCTACACCTTC. This encodes CASSPGTARGGYTF.

The genes are TRBV2 and TRBJ2-3, with D possibly being TRBD2 (5 bases). The CDR3 is 15 residues long. The germline V gene has CDR1 SNHLY and CDR2 FYNNEI. V was pared by 8 bases and J by 4 bases, with 19 bases between. CDR3: CASLEVGVPPDTQYF. The CDR3 bases are TGTGCCAGCCTTGAAGTCGGGGTCCCCCCAGATACGCAGTATTTT.

The chain's CDR3 is CASSLWEGTEAFF. The CDR3 bases are TGTGCCAGCAGTTTGTGGGAAGGAACTGAAGCTTTCTTT. The chain combines TRBV27 with TRBJ1-1, with D uncertain. The germline V gene encodes CDR1 MNHEY and CDR2 SMNVEV (reference sequence). V was cut by 3 bases and J by 5 bases, with 10 bases left in between. There are 13 residues in the CDR3.

The chain joins TRBV9 to TRBJ1-4, with 7 positions matching TRBD1. The CDR3 has 15 residues. Trimming removed 4 bases from V and 4 bases from J; junction bases left unmatched: 7. CDR1 and CDR2 from the germline V gene are SGDLS and YYNGEE. Written as DNA, the CDR3 is TGTGCCAGCAGCACACCAACAGGGGTTAATGAAAAACTGTTTTTT. It codes for CASSTPTGVNEKLFF.

This clone was detected once. The chain employs TRBV11-2 and TRBJ2-3; TRBD2 agrees at 7 bases. The CDR3 extends over 19 amino acids. Germline V gives CDR1 SGHAT, CDR2 FQNNGV. Trimming took 1 base from V and 1 from J; bases not matched to a gene: 14. For the CDR3, the DNA is TGTGCCAGCAGCTTAGTTGTGGCGGGAGTCTTTCTCCGCACAGATACGCAGTATTTT. Amino acid sequence: CASSLVVAGVFLRTDTQYF.

About this clone: The sample carries other DNA sequences with the same CDR3. The J gene is TRBJ1-1, the V gene TRBV5-1, with D possibly TRBD1 on 5 matching bases. The CDR3 consists of 15 residues. Per germline, CDR1 SGHRS and CDR2 YFSETQ. V lost 0 bases and J 1 base, leaving 10 bases between the germline ends. CDR3 DNA: TGCGCCAGCAGCTTGGACGGTCAGGGGAACACTGAAGCTTTCTTT. Encoded protein: CASSLDGQGNTEAFF.

The chain links TRBV7-6 to TRBJ2-1, with 10 bases matching TRBD2. Germline values: CDR1 SGHVS, CDR2 FNYEAQ. The CDR3 has 15 amino acids. V lost 8 bases, J lost 4 bases, and 8 bases stayed unmatched. CDR3 amino acids: CASGGSSGGYNEQFF. Here the CDR3 DNA reads TGTGCCAGCGGGGGTTCTAGCGGGGGTTACAATGAGCAGTTCTTC.

This clone has just one count. The J gene is TRBJ2-1, the V gene TRBV6-2 or TRBV6-3, with TRBD2 matching 13 bases. The CDR3 is 19 amino acids. Trimming removed 6 bases from V and 9 bases from J; junction bases left unmatched: 20. Germline V gene sequence: CDR1 MNHEY, CDR2 SVGEGT. CDR3 sequence (DNA): TGTGCCAGCAGCCCTCGAACACTAGCGGGAGGGCCTCCTTTGGGTGAGCAGTTCTTC. As protein: CASSPRTLAGGPPLGEQFF.

The V call is TRBV6-5, the J call TRBJ2-7, with 7 nucleotides matching TRBD1. The J segment lost 3 bases and the V segment lost 4 bases, leaving 6 bases of the junction unmatched. From germline, CDR1 is MNHEY and CDR2 SVGAGI. The length of the CDR3 is 14 residues. CDR3 loop: CASSLTGQSYEQYF. In DNA, the CDR3 is TGTGCCAGCAGTTTAACGGGACAGAGCTACGAGCAGTACTTC.

The chain recombines TRBV7-2 with TRBJ1-6; weak D call: TRBD1 (6 bases). Germline CDR1 SGHTA, CDR2 FQGNSA. This CDR3 is built from 15 residues. Trimming shortened V by 2 bases and J by 6 bases, and 11 bases separated the two germline ends. CDR3 residues: CASSLQGTPNSPLHF. Here the CDR3 DNA reads TGTGCCAGCAGCTTACAGGGGACCCCTAATTCACCCCTCCACTTT.

The chain has TRBV28 and TRBJ2-5, with 9 bases matching TRBD2. V lost 11 bases to trimming and J lost 5 bases; unmatched junction nucleotides: 9. The germline V gene encodes CDR1 MDHEN and CDR2 SYDVKM. This CDR3 is 13 amino acids long. The CDR3 loop is CAVAGGPWETQYF. The CDR3 DNA reads as TGTGCCGTTGCGGGGGGGCCTTGGGAGACCCAGTACTTC.

There are a few counts of this clone. V is TRBV7-3 and J is TRBJ1-2; D may be TRBD1 (5 bases). Trimming left V 8 bases short and J 4 bases short, with 14 bases between. Germline V gene lookup returns CDR1 SGHTA and CDR2 FQGTGA. There are 13 residues in the CDR3. CDR3 bases: TGTGCCAGCGGACCAGGGTCGGGCTATGGCTACACCTTC. It specifies CASGPGSGYGYTF. The full variable domain, with the rest looked up from reference TRBV7-3 and TRBJ1-2, is GAGVSQTPSNKVTEKGKYVELRCDPISGHTALYWYRQSLGQGPEFLIYFQGTGAADDSGLPNDRFFAVRPEGSVSTLKIQRTERGDSAVYLCASGPGSGYGYTFGSGTRLTVV.

In this sample, this clone turned up once. The chain links TRBV18 to TRBJ1-1; possible D gene TRBD1, 6 bases. Between the trimmed V and J ends, which lost 3 bases and 7 bases, there was a span of 12 bases. Germline V gene data show CDR1 as KGHSH and CDR2 as LQKENI. The CDR3 is 13 residues long. Here the CDR3 reads CASSPTGFGEAFF. Written as DNA, the CDR3 is TGTGCCAGCTCACCTACAGGGTTTGGTGAAGCTTTCTTT.

J is TRBJ1-2 and V is TRBV4-1; 7 nucleotides line up with TRBD1. The V segment lost 3 bases and the J segment 8 bases; nucleotides outside the gene matches: 15. CDR1 and CDR2 from the germline V gene are MGHRA and YSYEKL. The CDR3 extends over 16 amino acids. CDR3 sequence: CASSHPPRDSGKGYTF. The CDR3 DNA is TGCGCCAGCAGCCACCCCCCCCGGGACAGCGGTAAGGGCTACACCTTC.

This chain connects TRBV7-9 to TRBJ2-1; 9 bases map to TRBD1. The CDR3 is 13 amino acids. Germline lookup yields CDR1 SEHNR and CDR2 FQNEAQ (reference sequence). V shed 5 bases, J shed 9 bases, and the junction held 5 bases outside the gene matches. CDR3 DNA sequence: TGTGCCAGCAGCCGGACAGGGGTCTCTGAGCAGTTCTTC. Translating it yields CASSRTGVSEQFF.

The chain couples TRBV5-5 to TRBJ1-2; TRBD1 is a possible D gene (5 bases). Trimming took 10 bases from V and 4 from J, leaving 20 bases between them. Germline V CDR1 and CDR2: SGHKS, YYEKEE (reference sequence). The CDR3 loop spans 14 amino acids. The CDR3 bases are TGTGCCGCCACAACAGGAAGATGGGGCTATGGCTACACCTTC. Protein: CAATTGRWGYGYTF.

V gene TRBV7-8 combines with J gene TRBJ1-1; 8 bases are a match to TRBD1. From germline, CDR1 is SGHVS and CDR2 FQNEAQ. V shed 5 bases and J 7 bases; nucleotides not matched to a gene: 15. The CDR3 contains 16 residues. DNA of the CDR3: TGTGCCAGCAGCGCTCTTACCGGGACAGGCCTCGGTGAAGCTTTCTTT. Protein product: CASSALTGTGLGEAFF.

V is TRBV5-4 and J is TRBJ2-1; 7 nucleotides align to TRBD2. Germline V lookup: CDR1 SGHNT, CDR2 YYREEE (reference sequence). Germline trimming cut 1 base from V and 7 bases from J; bases unmatched to any gene: 2. The CDR3 consists of 13 residues. CDR3 loop: CASSLISGNEQFF. CDR3 coding DNA: TGTGCCAGCAGCTTGATTAGCGGGAATGAGCAGTTCTTC. The whole variable domain, remainder taken from reference TRBV5-4 and TRBJ2-1, is ETGVTQSPTHLIKTRGQQVTLRCSSQSGHNTVSWYQQALGQGPQFIFQYYREEENGRGNFPPRFSGLQFPNYSSELNVNALELDDSALYLCASSLISGNEQFFGPGTRLTVL.

This rearrangement joins TRBV4-1 to TRBJ2-7; TRBD1 aligns across 9 bases. The CDR3 has 16 residues. J lost 0 bases, V lost 5 bases, and 8 bases had no gene match. The germline V gene has CDR1 MGHRA and CDR2 YSYEKL. CDR3 sequence (DNA): TGCGCCAGCAGCTTTCACGGACAGGGGAGCTCCTACGAGCAGTACTTC. Amino acids: CASSFHGQGSSYEQYF.